The 9 T cell receptor beta chains in this list originate from one sample, sequenced in a study of blood T cell repertoires in COVID-19. The data were produced by immunoSEQ multiplex PCR, yet TCRdb's version contains in-frame clones alone and is incomplete. The sample has 140,000 or so clones; about 86% are singletons. Sequencing was carried out using peripheral blood. These receptor sequences come from a woman aged 45 to 65 with active or convalescent COVID-19.

V is TRBV9 and J is TRBJ2-3; 12 bases fit TRBD2. The CDR3 has 17 amino acids. The J segment lost 1 base and the V segment lost 0 bases, leaving 3 bases of the junction unmatched. Germline V gives CDR1 SGDLS, CDR2 YYNGEE. For the CDR3, the DNA is TGTGCCAGCAGCGTAGGACTAGCGGGAGAGGGCACAGATACGCAGTATTTT. Translation: CASSVGLAGEGTDTQYF.

The sample holds many counts of this clone. The CDR3 loop is CASSQTGLAGNYEQYF. The CDR3 DNA follows: TGCGCCAGCAGCCAAACGGGACTAGCGGGCAACTACGAGCAGTACTTC. This chain uses TRBV4-1 with TRBJ2-7, with 12 bases that match TRBD2. The CDR3 sequence is 16 residues long. Germline trimming cut 2 bases from V and 3 bases from J; bases unmatched to any gene: 5. Germline V gene sequence: CDR1 MGHRA, CDR2 YSYEKL.

The chain carries TRBV5-5 and TRBJ2-7; 7 bases agree with TRBD2. J was trimmed by 0 bases and V by 4 bases; bases with no gene match: 10. The CDR3 spans 16 residues. CDR1 is SGHKS, CDR2 YYEKEE, per germline (reference sequence). Written as DNA, the CDR3 is TGTGCCAGCAGCCTCCTGCTAGCGGAGGGCTCCTACGAGCAGTACTTC. It yields the protein CASSLLLAEGSYEQYF.

The chain carries TRBV29-1 and TRBJ1-2; D possibly corresponds to TRBD1 (5 bases). Germline V CDR1 and CDR2: SQVTM, ANQGSEA. The CDR3 has 13 residues. The ends were cut back, 4 bases at V and 6 bases at J, with 15 bases in the middle. The CDR3 loop reads CSVVRQGGDGYTF. The CDR3 bases are TGCAGCGTTGTTAGGCAGGGTGGGGATGGCTACACCTTC.

This clone was detected only once. The chain combines TRBV12-3 or TRBV12-4 with TRBJ1-1, with unresolved D. V was shortened by 3 bases and J by 5 bases, with 10 bases between the two germline ends. The CDR3 contains 13 residues. The CDR3, as DNA: TGTGCCAGCAGTTTGGAGGGTGGAACTGAAGCTTTCTTT. Translated, it gives CASSLEGGTEAFF.

The chain joins TRBV4-3 to TRBJ2-7, with 10 bases aligning to TRBD1. CDR1 is LGHNA and CDR2 is YSLEER in the germline V gene. V lost 1 base, J lost 0 bases, and 3 bases stayed unmatched. CDR3 size: 16 residues. The CDR3: CASSQAGDRGSYEQYF. The CDR3 bases are TGCGCCAGCAGCCAAGCCGGGGACAGGGGCTCCTACGAGCAGTACTTC.

The V gene is TRBV7-9, the J gene TRBJ1-1, with no clear D. CDR1 SEHNR and CDR2 FQNEAQ come from the germline V gene (reference sequence). The CDR3 consists of 15 residues. Trimming left V 7 bases short and J 3 bases short, with 18 bases between. The CDR3 loop reads CASNLGRGLDTEAFF. CDR3 bases: TGTGCCAGCAATCTCGGTCGGGGATTGGACACTGAAGCTTTCTTT.

This chain links TRBV20-1 with TRBJ1-4, with D perhaps matching TRBD1 (5 bases). The CDR3 runs 14 residues. Germline V CDR1 and CDR2: DFQATT, SNEGSKA (reference sequence). The germline V and J ends were trimmed by 3 bases and 7 bases, with 15 bases remaining between them. The CDR3 is CSASNPITGEKLFF. The CDR3 nucleotides are TGCAGTGCTAGTAACCCAATAACAGGTGAAAAACTGTTTTTT.

The genes are TRBV18 and TRBJ2-1; 12 positions agree with TRBD2. The CDR3 consists of 15 residues. CDR1 is KGHSH and CDR2 is LQKENI in the germline V gene. Losses at the gene ends were 3 bases for V and 9 bases for J; bases not matched to a gene: 6. CDR3 sequence (DNA): TGTGCCAGCTCACCGGGCCCACTAGCGGGAGGTGAGCAGTTCTTC. Translated, it gives CASSPGPLAGGEQFF.